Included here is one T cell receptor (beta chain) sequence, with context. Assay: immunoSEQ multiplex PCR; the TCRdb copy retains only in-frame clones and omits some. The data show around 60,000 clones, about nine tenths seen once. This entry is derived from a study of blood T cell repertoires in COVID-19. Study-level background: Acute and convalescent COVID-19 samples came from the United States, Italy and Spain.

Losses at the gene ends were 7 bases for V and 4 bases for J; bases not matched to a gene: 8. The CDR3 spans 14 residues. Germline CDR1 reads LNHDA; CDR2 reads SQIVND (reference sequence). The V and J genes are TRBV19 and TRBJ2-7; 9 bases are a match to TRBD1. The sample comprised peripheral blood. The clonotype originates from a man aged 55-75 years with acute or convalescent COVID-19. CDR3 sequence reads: CASTAWDREYEQYF. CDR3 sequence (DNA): TGTGCCAGTACCGCCTGGGACAGGGAGTACGAGCAGTACTTC.